This T cell receptor (beta chain) emerged from a study of PD-1 blockade in classical Hodgkin lymphoma. The study's findings and limits: Possibly reflecting disease activity or prior therapy, repertoire differences have causes that remain undefined. Newly diagnosed patients were said to have less baseline TCR diversity than healthy donors did.

Time point noted: newly diagnosed, previously untreated cHL patient sample. PBMCs representing newly diagnosed, untreated classical Hodgkin lymphoma functioned as the comparison. To note about this clone: The antigen is undetermined. A read error may produce the germline difference seen at one junction end.

Method: immunoSEQ multiplex PCR; TCRdb's copy keeps in-frame clones and lacks some. Counted here are about 46,000 clones, under 95% occurring once; the ten biggest clones make up nearly 5%. The CDR3 length is 16 residues. Germline V gives CDR1 LNHNV, CDR2 YYDKDF (reference sequence). The source of this sequence is a human donor with classical Hodgkin lymphoma. The sample taken for sequencing was peripheral blood mononuclear cells (PBMCs). The V and J genes are TRBV15 and TRBJ2-4, with D perhaps matching TRBD2 (5 bases). The CDR3 DNA follows: TGTGCCACCAGCAGAGATCGTCTAGCCCAAAAAACCATTCAGTACTTC. Protein product: CATSRDRLAQKTIQYF.